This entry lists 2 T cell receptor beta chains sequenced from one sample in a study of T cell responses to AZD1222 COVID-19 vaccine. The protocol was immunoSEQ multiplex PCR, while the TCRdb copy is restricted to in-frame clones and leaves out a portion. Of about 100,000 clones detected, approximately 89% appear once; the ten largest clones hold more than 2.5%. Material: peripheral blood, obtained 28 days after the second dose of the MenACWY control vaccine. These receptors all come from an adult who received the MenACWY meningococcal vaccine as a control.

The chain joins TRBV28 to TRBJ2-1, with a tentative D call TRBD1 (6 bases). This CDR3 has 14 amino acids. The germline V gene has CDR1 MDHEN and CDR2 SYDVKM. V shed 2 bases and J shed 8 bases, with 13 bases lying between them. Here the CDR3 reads CASSLLPQGDEQFF. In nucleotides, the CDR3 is TGTGCCAGCAGTTTACTCCCACAGGGCGATGAGCAGTTCTTC.

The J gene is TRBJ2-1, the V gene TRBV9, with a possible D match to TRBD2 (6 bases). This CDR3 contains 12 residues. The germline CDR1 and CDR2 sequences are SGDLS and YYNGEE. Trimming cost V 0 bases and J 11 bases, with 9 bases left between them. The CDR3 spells CASSVGGMQQFF. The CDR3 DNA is TGTGCCAGCAGCGTAGGCGGGATGCAGCAGTTCTTC.